This TCR beta chain was sequenced for a study of T-cell memory formation after mild COVID-19. Looking at the study overall: TCR clusters were mostly confined to one donor each. Overall study results and limits: Clones that contracted from day 15 to 85 had balanced CD4/CD8; later expanders were CD4+ biased. Mainly in CM and EM were contracting CD4+ clones; CD8+ were in EMRA. Pre-infection memory already had some responding clones, implying cross-reactive memory joined.

This clonotype was observed a handful of times. Its antigen is still unknown. The CDR3 is 11 amino acids. The V and J ends lost 6 bases and 2 bases respectively, with 4 bases between them. Germline-derived CDR1 and CDR2 are LGHDT and YNNKEL (reference sequence). Via MiXCR, TCRdb re-called the 5' RACE reads, giving one row per CDR3 protein. The sample lists some 150,000 distinct CDR3 sequences; about 19% were seen once. This sequence was found in an adult woman who had mild COVID-19 (a few samples of this study predate the infection). Cell type and time point are not known. V gene TRBV3-1 combines with J gene TRBJ1-1; D is unclear. The sequenced material came from PBMCs or a T cell subset sorted from them (not recorded which). This CDR3 reads CASRANTEAFF. The CDR3 region has the DNA TGTGCCAGCAGGGCTAACACTGAAGCTTTCTTT.